This T cell receptor (beta chain) was captured in a study of spatial heterogeneity in lung cancer (dated by TCRdb to about 2019). Context from the whole study: The donors were 70 or so patients from the lung TRACERx cohort who had early-stage, untreated non-small cell lung cancer. Follow-up PBMC samples were sequenced whenever available, with the median time to follow-up being approximately 2 years after resection. Beta-chain transcripts were consistently detected in greater numbers than alpha-chain transcripts, which likely reflects a higher abundance of beta-chain transcripts. In the raw uncorrected reads, each unique combination of TCR and UMI appeared more than ten times on average. In non-small cell lung cancer, the study made a quantitative comparison of TCR alpha and beta repertoires among multiple tumor regions, matched nontumor lung and blood. TCR repertoire features were related to nonsynonymous mutation counts determined by whole-exome sequencing of tumor tissue. At surgery, 200 or so tumor regions, 64 matched nontumor lung samples and a few dozen PBMC samples were TCR-sequenced for both alpha and beta chains. The research as a whole found: Ubiquitous expanded tumor TCRs were detected in blood more often at tumor resection than at routine follow-up. Confirming at a functional level the hypothesis that regional TCRs recognize regional mutations was considered to require additional single-cell paired TCR alpha and beta sequencing. Only roughly 15 patients were included in comparisons of baseline and follow-up blood repertoires.

V loses 2 bases of germline sequence and J loses 2 bases, and the interval between the two ends is 12 bases. The CDR3 runs 15 residues from the cysteine to the phenylalanine. Only the CDR3 DNA is retained, 45 bases long and in frame from the first base. CDR1 SGHAT and CDR2 FQNNGV are derived from the germline V gene. Many counts were recorded for this clonotype. Its antigen is unknown. One base away there is no much larger clone; base qualities are not given. Library creation used 5' RACE. The reads were generated on a NextSeq 500. In the TCR library protocol, a unique molecular identifier was attached to each TCR cDNA molecule so that PCR and sequencing errors could be corrected. Per the authors' processing: TCR identification, UMI-based error correction and CDR3 extraction were performed with Decombinator tools. TCRs above a frequency of 2 per 1,000, corresponding to the top 1% of the tumor frequency distribution, were defined as expanded. Each repertoire was subsampled 100 times to 5,000 TCRs, after which Renyi diversity was computed with the R vegan package. To build CDR3 similarity networks, amino acid triplet string-kernel similarity was used, and CDR3s were connected when their pairwise similarity was above 0.82. Clones were called with MiXCR by TCRdb after fastp trimmed the public reads at Q25, and only in-frame beta chains were retained. Entries are consolidated by CDR3 protein sequence, retaining the most common genes and DNA. V and J calls and clone size were set by TCRdb, not the authors. For this sample there are roughly 70,000 distinct CDR3 sequences; roughly 9% appear just once. Under 2.5% of the sample belongs to the ten largest clones.

Read against the paper, the sample's time point label means: blood at routine non-recurrence follow-up after resection. Whole RNA extracted from tumor and nontumor lung tissue, or from cryopreserved PBMC samples, was used for TCR sequencing without cell sorting. Only patients with enough RNA available from two or more tumor regions were chosen for TCR sequencing. Rearrangement joined TRBV11-2 to TRBJ1-2; TRBD1 is possibly the D segment (6 matching bases). The clonotype originates from a female donor with early-stage non-small cell lung cancer. The sequencing here drew on PBMCs, taken at follow-up. The CDR3 reads CASSLHREWNYGYTF. The base sequence is TGTGCCAGCAGCTTACACAGGGAGTGGAACTATGGCTACACCTTC. Full variable domain (CDR3 extended with the reference TRBV11-2 and TRBJ1-2 proteins): EAGVAQSPRYKIIEKRQSVAFWCNPISGHATLYWYQQILGQGPKLLIQFQNNGVVDDSQLPKDRFSAERLKGVDSTLKIQPAKLEDSAVYLCASSLHREWNYGYTFGSGTRLTVV.